These 6 T cell receptor beta chains were sequenced from one sample in a study of Ad26.COV2.S vaccination and SARS-CoV-2 variants. Here immunoSEQ multiplex PCR was the method, and the copy in TCRdb shows in-frame clones only, minus some. Of about 480,000 clones in the sample, approximately 90% are singletons; the top ten hold around 13%. The treatment: around 19 received Ad26.COV2.S at low or high dose, single or two shots; about 5 received placebo; per-sample allocation not given. Day 63 following the first vaccine or placebo injection was when the samples were taken. This material consisted of peripheral blood, taken in a trial of Ad26.COV2.S vaccine versus placebo. The receptors derive from a person aged 18-65 years who received the Ad26.COV2.S COVID-19 vaccine or a placebo.

V usage is TRBV24-1 and J usage is TRBJ2-3; possible D gene TRBD1, 6 bases. The germline gives CDR1 KGHDR, CDR2 SFDVKD. The CDR3 has 15 residues. Trimming took 1 base from V and 4 from J, leaving 11 bases between them. The CDR3 region is CATSDLGDTSDTQYF. The CDR3 DNA follows: TGTGCCACCAGTGATTTAGGGGACACCTCAGATACGCAGTATTTT.

This chain connects TRBV28 to TRBJ2-7, with D unclear. Per the germline V gene, CDR1 is MDHEN and CDR2 is SYDVKM. CDR3 length equals 11 residues. The CDR3, as DNA: TGTGCAACGAGGAGCTCCTACGAGCAGTACTTC. Encoded protein: CATRSSYEQYF.

The V gene is TRBV27, the J gene TRBJ2-3, with D possibly TRBD2 on 5 matching bases. The germline V gene encodes CDR1 MNHEY and CDR2 SMNVEV (reference sequence). The CDR3 runs to 14 residues. V was clipped by 1 base and J by 1 base, with 6 bases between them. The CDR3 is CASSLWRGTDTQYF. In nucleotides, the CDR3 is TGTGCCAGCAGTTTATGGCGGGGCACAGATACGCAGTATTTT.

J is TRBJ2-5 and V is TRBV7-6, with 8 bases fitting TRBD2. The CDR3 is made up of 15 amino acids. Germline V gene data show CDR1 as SGHVS and CDR2 as FNYEAQ. V gave up 5 bases and J gave up 3 bases; unmatched junction bases: 8. CDR3 coding DNA: TGTGCCAGCAGCCTCCCGGGACTAGTAAAAGAGACCCAGTACTTC. The encoded protein is CASSLPGLVKETQYF. The complete variable domain, with remaining parts taken from reference TRBV7-6 and TRBJ2-5, reads GAGVSQSPRYKVTKRGQDVALRCDPISGHVSLYWYRQALGQGPEFLTYFNYEAQQDKSGLPNDRFSAERPEGSISTLTIQRTEQRDSAMYRCASSLPGLVKETQYFGPGTRLLVL.

V usage is TRBV7-9 and J usage is TRBJ1-5, with TRBD1 matching over 7 bases. Germline CDR1 reads SEHNR; CDR2 reads FQNEAQ (reference sequence). After removal of 5 bases from V and 7 bases from J, the junction contained 5 bases not matched to a gene. The CDR3 has 13 amino acids. The CDR3 sequence is CASSRQGGQPQHF. CDR3 nucleotide sequence: TGTGCCAGCAGCCGACAGGGAGGCCAGCCCCAGCATTTT.

V is TRBV6-1 and J is TRBJ1-1, with no clear D. CDR3 length: 15 residues. The germline V and J ends were trimmed by 1 base and 3 bases, with 12 bases remaining between them. Germline assignment: CDR1 MNHNS and CDR2 SASEGT. CDR3 amino acids: CASSEVRVQDTEAFF. In DNA form, the CDR3 reads TGTGCCAGCAGTGAAGTGAGAGTTCAGGACACTGAAGCTTTCTTT.